Listed below are T cell receptor beta chains from one sample, sequenced in a study of CD8+ T cells in alopecia areata. Using immunoSEQ multiplex PCR, the repertoire was profiled, and TCRdb retains in-frame clones only, with some absent. In the table there are 120,000 or so clones, approximately 58% of which are singletons. The specimen sequenced was CD4+ T cells sorted from blood. These receptors originate from a human donor in good health. CDR3s include the opening cysteine and the closing phenylalanine or tryptophan. The order of the fields is clone size, J gene, V gene, D gene, CDR3 DNA, CDR3 protein. The D gene is left open where the match is weak. Not all rows give a size; the values are once, few, many and, for expanded clones, a class.

abundance: .
j_gene: TRBJ2-5
v_gene: TRBV7-2
d_gene: TRBD2
CDR3nt: TGTGCCAGCAGCTTAGCGGGCGGGGGGGAGACCCAGTACTTC
CDR3aa: CASSLAGGGETQYF

abundance: few
j_gene: TRBJ1-5
v_gene: TRBV30
d_gene: .
CDR3nt: TGTGCCTTGCTTGCAGGGCAGGGCGGCAATCAGCCCCAGCATTTT
CDR3aa: CALLAGQGGNQPQHF

abundance: .
j_gene: TRBJ1-1
v_gene: TRBV6-1
d_gene: .
CDR3nt: TGTGCCAGCAGTGAAATGGGGAACACTGAAGCTTTCTTT
CDR3aa: CASSEMGNTEAFF

abundance: few
j_gene: TRBJ1-2
v_gene: TRBV6-5
d_gene: TRBD1
CDR3nt: TGTGCCAGCAGTCGACAGGGATCGGATGGCTACACCTTC
CDR3aa: CASSRQGSDGYTF

abundance: once
j_gene: TRBJ2-7
v_gene: TRBV15
d_gene: TRBD2
CDR3nt: TGTGCCACCAGCAGAGATCGACTAGCGGGCTACGAGCAGTACTTC
CDR3aa: CATSRDRLAGYEQYF

abundance: .
j_gene: TRBJ1-4
v_gene: TRBV1
d_gene: .
CDR3nt: TGCACCAGCAGCTCCCGGGACAGGAGGAATGAAAAACTGTTTTTT
CDR3aa: CTSSSRDRRNEKLFF

abundance: .
j_gene: TRBJ1-2
v_gene: TRBV9
d_gene: TRBD1
CDR3nt: TGTGCCAGCAGCGGCGGGCTACTACAGGGGAGCTATGGCTACACCTTC
CDR3aa: CASSGGLLQGSYGYTF

abundance: .
j_gene: TRBJ1-4
v_gene: TRBV30
d_gene: TRBD1
CDR3nt: TGTGCCTGGAGTTCCCTACGGGACAGGGGTTTGAAACTGTTTTTT
CDR3aa: CAWSSLRDRGLKLFF

abundance: few
j_gene: TRBJ1-2
v_gene: TRBV6-1
d_gene: TRBD1
CDR3nt: TGTGCCAGCAATCCAGGACAGGGGGCGAACTATGGCTACACCTTC
CDR3aa: CASNPGQGANYGYTF

abundance: .
j_gene: TRBJ2-3
v_gene: TRBV29-1
d_gene: TRBD1
CDR3nt: TGCAGCGGGCTCGGGACAGGTTGGGGAGATACGCAGTATTTT
CDR3aa: CSGLGTGWGDTQYF

abundance: .
j_gene: TRBJ1-4
v_gene: TRBV6-6
d_gene: .
CDR3nt: TGTGCCAGCAGCAGGGCGACAACTAATGAAAAACTGTTTTTT
CDR3aa: CASSRATTNEKLFF

abundance: once
j_gene: TRBJ2-4
v_gene: TRBV29-1
d_gene: TRBD1
CDR3nt: TGCAGCGTTGCATCCGGGACAGATATTCAGTACTTC
CDR3aa: CSVASGTDIQYF

abundance: few
j_gene: TRBJ2-1
v_gene: TRBV6-1
d_gene: TRBD2
CDR3nt: TGTGCCAGCAGTCGACTAGCGAATGAGCAGTTCTTC
CDR3aa: CASSRLANEQFF

abundance: once
j_gene: TRBJ1-2
v_gene: TRBV5-4
d_gene: .
CDR3nt: TGTGCCAGCAGTGAAGGGGGGCGCGGCTATGGCTACACCTTC
CDR3aa: CASSEGGRGYGYTF

abundance: .
j_gene: TRBJ2-1
v_gene: TRBV29-1
d_gene: .
CDR3nt: TGCAGCGTTGGGACAGAAGAGCAGTTCTTC
CDR3aa: CSVGTEEQFF

abundance: .
j_gene: TRBJ2-5
v_gene: TRBV30
d_gene: TRBD1
CDR3nt: TGTGCCTGGAGTGTAAGCCCAGGGGGACAGACCCAGTACTTC
CDR3aa: CAWSVSPGGQTQYF

abundance: .
j_gene: TRBJ1-1
v_gene: TRBV5-1
d_gene: .
CDR3nt: TGCGCCAGCAGCAGGACGGGACCTGGGAACACTGAAGCTTTCTTT
CDR3aa: CASSRTGPGNTEAFF

abundance: .
j_gene: TRBJ2-2
v_gene: TRBV30
d_gene: .
CDR3nt: TGTGCCTGGAGTGTAACAGCGAACACCGGGGAGCTGTTTTTT
CDR3aa: CAWSVTANTGELFF

abundance: .
j_gene: TRBJ2-5
v_gene: TRBV5-1
d_gene: TRBD2
CDR3nt: TGCGCCAGCAGCTTTTCTCAGCGGGGGGAAGAGACCCAGTACTTC
CDR3aa: CASSFSQRGEETQYF